This passage covers 7 T cell receptor beta chains from one sample sequenced in a study of OX40 agonist ivuxolimab in advanced cancers. Sequencing used immunoSEQ multiplex PCR; TCRdb keeps in-frame clones, though not all of them. The sample yields tens of thousands of clones, roughly 86% seen once. The sequences come from CD4+ or CD8+ T cells sorted from blood, collected in a trial of the OX40 agonist ivuxolimab. Receptors originate from an adult with an advanced solid tumor such as melanoma, head and neck, liver or kidney cancer.

This chain uses TRBV27 with TRBJ2-3; TRBD1 aligns across 11 bases. In germline, CDR1 is MNHEY, CDR2 SMNVEV (reference sequence). Trimming at V came to 5 bases and at J to 5 bases, leaving 9 bases not matched to a gene. The CDR3 runs 16 residues. For the CDR3, the DNA is TGTGCCAGCAGTGGCCCGGACAGGGGGCCCGGAGATACGCAGTATTTT. Its translation: CASSGPDRGPGDTQYF.

The gene calls are TRBV7-9 and TRBJ1-1; TRBD1 is a possible D gene (6 bases). V gave up 3 bases and J gave up 5 bases, with 13 bases separating them. Germline V CDR1 and CDR2: SEHNR, FQNEAQ (reference sequence). The length of the CDR3 is 14 residues. DNA for the CDR3: TGTGCCAGCAGCTTCGAGGGGGGGAGAACTGAAGCTTTCTTT. This codes for CASSFEGGRTEAFF.

This chain uses TRBV19 with TRBJ2-3, with D hard to call. V was pared by 5 bases and J by 4 bases, with 7 bases between. From germline, CDR1 is LNHDA and CDR2 SQIVND (reference sequence). The CDR3 contains 12 residues. This CDR3 is CASSRVADTQYF. For the CDR3, the DNA is TGTGCCAGTAGTCGGGTAGCAGATACGCAGTATTTT.

The chain carries TRBV28 and TRBJ2-7, with D unclear. CDR1 MDHEN and CDR2 SYDVKM come from the germline V gene. Trimming removed 6 bases at V and 7 bases at J, with 13 bases between. The length of the CDR3 is 12 residues. In DNA, the CDR3 is TGTGCCAGCAGCCAGACTTTTGCAGAGCAGTACTTC. Protein product: CASSQTFAEQYF.

The CDR3 bases are TGTGCCAGCAGCTGGGACACCAGGGACTATGGCTACACCTTC. As protein: CASSWDTRDYGYTF. V is TRBV6-5 and J is TRBJ1-2, with D possibly matching TRBD1 (6 bases). This CDR3 spans 14 amino acids. Looked up from germline, CDR1 is MNHEY and CDR2 is SVGAGI. The germline V and J ends were trimmed by 6 bases and 3 bases, with 14 bases remaining between them.

The chain employs TRBV29-1 and TRBJ2-7, with no clear D. The V and J ends lost 8 bases and 5 bases respectively, with 16 bases between them. CDR3 size: 12 residues. Per the germline V gene, CDR1 is SQVTM and CDR2 is ANQGSEA. The CDR3 region is CSTWTNPNEQYF. The CDR3 nucleotides read TGCAGCACGTGGACCAACCCCAACGAGCAGTACTTC.

V usage is TRBV5-6 and J usage is TRBJ2-7, with TRBD2 identical over 11 bases. The CDR3 runs 14 residues. Unmatched junction bases numbered 8, after V lost 0 bases and J lost 12 bases. In germline, CDR1 is SGHDT, CDR2 YYEEEE. CDR3 loop: CASSLGLAGGPGYF. In nucleotides, the CDR3 is TGTGCCAGCAGCTTGGGGCTAGCGGGGGGCCCAGGGTACTTC.